One sample yielded the 2 T cell receptor beta chains listed below, sequenced in a study of post-analysis software for immune sequencing data. Notes on the study in general: Five TRBV segments (TRBV5-6, TRBV5-1 and TRBV20-1 among them) occurred more frequently in patients than in controls.

Sequencing libraries made from TCR beta cDNA carried unique molecular identifiers. A single record per CDR3 protein comes from TCRdb applying MiXCR to the PCR reads. The table shows roughly 540,000 distinct CDR3 sequences, with 34% occurring only once. These TCRs are of unknown antigen specificity. The sequenced material came from blood. These receptors were obtained from a girl aged 2 to 17 with multiple sclerosis.

This clonotype has at least ten counts. The CDR3 DNA follows: TGTGCCAGCAGCGCAAGGACAGGGGAACCCTATGGCTACACCTTC. Its protein product is CASSARTGEPYGYTF. The genes are TRBV7-9 and TRBJ1-2; TRBD1 matches at 9 bases. With 5 bases clipped from V and 4 bases from J, the junction kept 8 bases outside the gene matches. Germline V gives CDR1 SEHNR, CDR2 FQNEAQ (reference sequence). The CDR3 runs to 15 residues. Drawing the rest from reference TRBV7-9 and TRBJ1-2, the complete variable domain is DTGVSQNPRHKITKRGQNVTFRCDPISEHNRLYWYRQTLGQGPEFLTYFQNEAQLEKSRLLSDRFSAERPKGSFSTLEIQRTEQGDSAMYLCASSARTGEPYGYTFGSGTRLTVV.

The sample holds a few counts of this clonotype. V is TRBV5-1 and J is TRBJ2-7; D tentatively fits TRBD1 or TRBD2 (6 bases each). Germline values: CDR1 SGHRS, CDR2 YFSETQ. The CDR3 spans 15 residues. V was trimmed by 1 base and J by 3 bases, leaving 14 bases between them. The CDR3 nucleotides are TGCGCCAGCAGCTTGATCGAGGGGGGAAACTACGAGCAGTACTTC. Protein: CASSLIEGGNYEQYF.